Listed below are T cell receptor beta chains from one sample, sequenced in a study of graft-versus-host responses after intestinal transplantation. Antigens for these TCRs are unknown. Libraries were prepared by immunoSEQ multiplex PCR; TCRdb keeps only in-frame clonotypes and omits some of them. Of about 41,000 clones in the sample, approximately 95% were seen once. Sequences were derived from unstimulated CD8+ T cells sorted from spleen or lymph node cells, sampled before transplant. The receptor source for this set is a human donor who was the organ donor for an intestinal transplant. Each CDR3 is given with its conserved first and last residue. A D gene is named only where the DNA matches it firmly. Some rows have no size entry. The others give once, few or many, or a class for an expanded clone.

size: .
V: TRBV5-4
J: TRBJ1-2
D: TRBD1
CDR3: CASSLGFGGTGPNYGYTF
DNA: TGTGCCAGCAGCTTGGGATTCGGGGGGACAGGACCCAACTATGGCTACACCTTC

size: .
V: TRBV5-6
J: TRBJ1-1
D: .
CDR3: CASSSHQRPLNTEAFF
DNA: TGTGCCAGCAGCTCGCACCAGCGGCCATTGAACACTGAAGCTTTCTTT

size: .
V: TRBV21-1
J: TRBJ1-6
D: .
CDR3: CASSKKGVNSPLHF
DNA: TGTGCCAGCAGCAAAAAAGGGGTTAATTCACCCCTCCACTTT

size: .
V: TRBV10-3
J: TRBJ2-2
D: .
CDR3: CAISESAGVITGELFF
DNA: TGTGCCATCAGTGAGTCGGCAGGGGTTATCACCGGGGAGCTGTTTTTT

size: .
V: TRBV7-2
J: TRBJ2-3
D: .
CDR3: CASSSLRGPATDTQYF
DNA: TGTGCCAGCAGCTCTCTACGGGGCCCGGCCACAGATACGCAGTATTTT

size: .
V: TRBV15
J: TRBJ2-2
D: TRBD2
CDR3: CATSAADVFRGLAVAGELFF
DNA: TGTGCCACCAGCGCAGCTGACGTTTTTAGGGGACTAGCGGTCGCCGGGGAGCTGTTTTTT

size: .
V: TRBV4-3
J: TRBJ2-6
D: .
CDR3: CASSQVPLTGANVLTF
DNA: TGCGCCAGCAGCCAAGTACCCCTCACTGGGGCCAACGTCCTGACTTTC

size: .
V: TRBV10-2
J: TRBJ2-1
D: TRBD2
CDR3: CASSEWGLAGGDFYNEQFF
DNA: TGCGCCAGCAGTGAGTGGGGACTAGCGGGGGGTGACTTCTACAATGAGCAGTTCTTC

size: .
V: TRBV27
J: TRBJ1-5
D: .
CDR3: CASSLGNNQPQHF
DNA: TGTGCCAGCAGTTTAGGTAACAATCAGCCCCAGCATTTT

size: .
V: TRBV5-6
J: TRBJ1-5
D: .
CDR3: CASSLIGGGGGQPQHF
DNA: TGTGCCAGCAGCTTGATTGGTGGTGGGGGCGGGCAGCCCCAGCATTTT

size: .
V: TRBV29-1
J: TRBJ1-2
D: .
CDR3: CSVAQLDGYTF
DNA: TGCAGCGTCGCCCAGTTAGATGGCTACACCTTC

size: .
V: TRBV2
J: TRBJ1-4
D: .
CDR3: CASSDLTGSNEKLFF
DNA: TGTGCCAGCAGTGATCTGACAGGTAGTAATGAAAAACTGTTTTTT

size: .
V: TRBV9
J: TRBJ2-1
D: TRBD2
CDR3: CASSGAGGGMTNEQFF
DNA: TGTGCCAGCAGCGGGGCGGGGGGTGGTATGACCAATGAGCAGTTCTTC

size: .
V: TRBV5-1
J: TRBJ1-2
D: .
CDR3: CASSLSLGPYGYTF
DNA: TGCGCCAGCAGCTTGAGTCTGGGGCCCTATGGCTACACCTTC

size: .
V: TRBV10-3
J: TRBJ2-7
D: TRBD2
CDR3: CAIAGDLDRSSYEQYF
DNA: TGTGCCATCGCGGGGGACCTAGATCGGAGCTCCTACGAGCAGTACTTC

size: .
V: TRBV15
J: TRBJ2-1
D: .
CDR3: CATRHLYNEQFF
DNA: TGTGCCACCAGGCACTTATACAATGAGCAGTTCTTC

size: .
V: TRBV4-1
J: TRBJ2-7
D: .
CDR3: CASSQGPYTSSPHNSYEQYF
DNA: TGCGCCAGCAGCCAAGGTCCTTACACTAGCAGCCCCCACAATTCCTACGAGCAGTACTTC

size: .
V: TRBV4-2
J: TRBJ2-5
D: TRBD2
CDR3: CASSPQIGTSGGTLGTQYF
DNA: TGTGCCAGCAGCCCCCAAATCGGGACTAGCGGGGGGACTCTAGGGACCCAGTACTTC

size: .
V: TRBV4-1
J: TRBJ1-5
D: .
CDR3: CASSQGTGNQPQHF
DNA: TGCGCCAGCAGCCAAGGGACAGGCAATCAGCCCCAGCATTTT

size: .
V: TRBV2
J: TRBJ1-5
D: .
CDR3: CASSATGYSNQPQHF
DNA: TGTGCCAGCAGTGCAACAGGCTATAGCAATCAGCCCCAGCATTTT

size: .
V: TRBV25-1
J: TRBJ1-4
D: .
CDR3: CASSGEKLFF
DNA: TGTGCCAGCAGTGGTGAAAAACTGTTTTTT

size: .
V: TRBV4-3
J: TRBJ1-3
D: TRBD1
CDR3: CASSPNTGVGNTIYF
DNA: TGCGCCAGCAGCCCCAACACAGGGGTCGGAAACACCATATATTTT

size: .
V: TRBV4-3
J: TRBJ2-7
D: .
CDR3: CASSQGVTSIWYEQYF
DNA: TGCGCCAGCAGCCAAGGTGTTACTAGCATTTGGTACGAGCAGTACTTC

size: .
V: TRBV5-4
J: TRBJ1-1
D: .
CDR3: CASSWGSVNTEAFF
DNA: TGTGCCAGCAGCTGGGGGTCGGTGAACACTGAAGCTTTCTTT

size: .
V: TRBV4-1
J: TRBJ2-5
D: .
CDR3: CASSQVIGQETQYF
DNA: TGCGCCAGCAGCCAAGTGATAGGCCAAGAGACCCAGTACTTC

size: .
V: TRBV27
J: TRBJ2-7
D: .
CDR3: CASSSGYGPNEQYF
DNA: TGTGCCAGCAGTTCGGGCTATGGGCCGAACGAGCAGTACTTC

size: .
V: TRBV14
J: TRBJ2-5
D: TRBD2
CDR3: CASSLGLAGVETQYF
DNA: TGTGCCAGCAGCCTGGGACTAGCGGGGGTTGAGACCCAGTACTTC

size: once
V: TRBV5-5
J: TRBJ2-1
D: TRBD2
CDR3: CASSLELAGAIYNEQFF
DNA: TGTGCCAGCAGCTTGGAACTAGCGGGGGCCATCTACAATGAGCAGTTCTTC

size: .
V: TRBV11-2
J: TRBJ2-2
D: TRBD1
CDR3: CASLSGQSSNTGELFF
DNA: TGTGCCAGCCTCTCGGGACAGTCTTCGAACACCGGGGAGCTGTTTTTT

size: .
V: TRBV7-3
J: TRBJ2-1
D: .
CDR3: CASSAPGRNEQFF
DNA: TGTGCCAGCAGCGCACCAGGCAGGAATGAGCAGTTCTTC

size: .
V: TRBV9
J: TRBJ2-1
D: .
CDR3: CASSALAASYNEQFF
DNA: TGTGCCAGCAGCGCCTTAGCGGCCTCCTACAATGAGCAGTTCTTC

size: .
V: TRBV4-3
J: TRBJ1-6
D: .
CDR3: CASSQDWNSPLHF
DNA: TGCGCCAGCAGCCAAGATTGGAATTCACCCCTCCACTTT

size: .
V: TRBV15
J: TRBJ2-1
D: .
CDR3: CATSRLWGYPSYNEQFF
DNA: TGTGCCACCAGCAGACTCTGGGGGTATCCGTCCTACAATGAGCAGTTCTTC

size: .
V: TRBV6-7
J: TRBJ1-4
D: TRBD1
CDR3: CASSERDRAEKLFF
DNA: TGTGCCAGCAGTGAGAGGGACAGGGCTGAAAAACTGTTTTTT

size: .
V: TRBV7-2
J: TRBJ1-1
D: .
CDR3: CASSLGGATFF
DNA: TGTGCCAGCAGCTTAGGGGGCGCGACTTTCTTT

size: .
V: TRBV4-2
J: TRBJ2-7
D: TRBD1
CDR3: CASSQVWSPPGGQYF
DNA: TGTGCCAGCAGCCAAGTCTGGTCCCCGCCAGGGGGGCAGTACTTC

size: .
V: TRBV13
J: TRBJ2-1
D: TRBD1
CDR3: CASSFGQGANEQFF
DNA: TGTGCCAGCAGCTTTGGACAGGGGGCCAATGAGCAGTTCTTC

size: .
V: TRBV9
J: TRBJ2-1
D: TRBD2
CDR3: CASSPRPGGDNEQFF
DNA: TGTGCCAGCAGCCCCCGCCCGGGGGGGGACAATGAGCAGTTCTTC

size: .
V: TRBV19
J: TRBJ2-5
D: .
CDR3: CASSNPGWGETQYF
DNA: TGTGCCAGTAGTAACCCAGGTTGGGGAGAGACCCAGTACTTC

size: .
V: TRBV11-2
J: TRBJ2-3
D: TRBD2
CDR3: CASSFGAGGTDTQYF
DNA: TGTGCCAGCAGCTTCGGAGCGGGGGGGACAGATACGCAGTATTTT

size: .
V: TRBV7-3
J: TRBJ1-5
D: .
CDR3: CASTQPRGEGQPQHF
DNA: TGTGCCAGCACCCAACCCCGGGGGGAAGGTCAGCCCCAGCATTTT

size: .
V: TRBV11-2
J: TRBJ2-7
D: TRBD1
CDR3: CASGQPTGTYEQYF
DNA: TGTGCCAGCGGCCAACCGACAGGGACCTACGAGCAGTACTTC

size: .
V: TRBV29-1
J: TRBJ1-1
D: .
CDR3: CSVFSENTEAFF
DNA: TGCAGCGTGTTTAGCGAGAACACTGAAGCTTTCTTT

size: .
V: TRBV30
J: TRBJ2-7
D: .
CDR3: CAWSRLIHEQYF
DNA: TGTGCCTGGAGTCGCTTAATCCACGAGCAGTACTTC

size: .
V: TRBV4-2
J: TRBJ2-1
D: .
CDR3: CASSQEGPSSYNEQFF
DNA: TGTGCCAGCAGCCAAGAAGGACCTAGCTCCTACAATGAGCAGTTCTTC

size: .
V: TRBV6-6
J: TRBJ2-5
D: .
CDR3: CASSYEFGHSEETQYF
DNA: TGTGCCAGCAGTTACGAGTTTGGACACTCGGAAGAGACCCAGTACTTC

size: .
V: TRBV9
J: TRBJ2-1
D: .
CDR3: CASSGRGSSYNEQFF
DNA: TGTGCCAGCAGTGGTCGGGGGAGCTCCTACAATGAGCAGTTCTTC

size: .
V: TRBV2
J: TRBJ1-2
D: .
CDR3: CASGKGTLDYGYTF
DNA: TGTGCCAGCGGGAAGGGAACCCTAGACTATGGCTACACCTTC

size: .
V: TRBV15
J: TRBJ1-5
D: .
CDR3: CATSRDPGLGGQPQHF
DNA: TGTGCCACCAGCAGAGATCCGGGGTTGGGGGGGCAGCCCCAGCATTTT

size: .
V: TRBV27
J: TRBJ2-1
D: TRBD2
CDR3: CASSYGTGGPYEQFF
DNA: TGTGCCAGCAGTTATGGGACGGGGGGGCCGTATGAGCAGTTCTTC

size: .
V: TRBV9
J: TRBJ2-6
D: .
CDR3: CASSVYPLVSGANVLTF
DNA: TGTGCCAGCAGCGTATATCCTTTGGTCTCGGGGGCCAACGTCCTGACTTTC

size: .
V: TRBV9
J: TRBJ2-7
D: TRBD1
CDR3: CASSVDRGYEQYF
DNA: TGTGCCAGCAGCGTGGACAGGGGGTACGAGCAGTACTTC

size: .
V: TRBV7-9
J: TRBJ1-6
D: .
CDR3: CASSLDVGSPINSPLHF
DNA: TGTGCCAGCAGCTTAGATGTAGGGTCACCTATCAATTCACCCCTCCACTTT

size: .
V: TRBV6-5
J: TRBJ1-1
D: TRBD1
CDR3: CASQTGVGTEAFF
DNA: TGTGCCAGCCAGACAGGGGTGGGCACTGAAGCTTTCTTT

size: .
V: TRBV2
J: TRBJ2-3
D: TRBD1
CDR3: CASSTGQGKTGTQYF
DNA: TGTGCCAGCAGTACGGGACAGGGGAAAACAGGTACGCAGTATTTT

size: .
V: TRBV4-1
J: TRBJ2-3
D: .
CDR3: CASSTIRRDTQYF
DNA: TGCGCCAGCAGCACCATCCGACGCGATACGCAGTATTTT

size: .
V: TRBV18
J: TRBJ2-1
D: TRBD2
CDR3: CASSRGLAGNDNEQFF
DNA: TGTGCCAGCTCCCGAGGACTAGCGGGGAACGACAATGAGCAGTTCTTC

size: .
V: TRBV13
J: TRBJ2-3
D: .
CDR3: CASSLASPQGSSTDTQYF
DNA: TGTGCCAGCAGCTTGGCGAGCCCCCAGGGGAGCAGCACAGATACGCAGTATTTT

size: .
V: TRBV5-4
J: TRBJ1-6
D: .
CDR3: CASSSQGSNSPLHF
DNA: TGTGCCAGCAGCTCGCAGGGGAGTAATTCACCCCTCCACTTT

size: .
V: TRBV4-1
J: TRBJ2-5
D: .
CDR3: CASSQDLAAGRTQYF
DNA: TGCGCCAGCAGCCAAGATTTAGCGGCCGGACGGACCCAGTACTTC